Sequencing of this T cell receptor beta chain was carried out in a study of monozygotic twins with cystic fibrosis (dated by TCRdb to 2020 to 2022). As for the study more broadly: Barcoded libraries were prepared with approximately 16 PCR cycles from three micrograms of fragmented DNA. To gauge how much genetics shapes V and J gene usage, the researchers compared TCR beta repertoires both within and across 16 monozygotic twin pairs who have cystic fibrosis. Ten female and six male twin pairs, aged roughly 2.0 to 36.4 years (median roughly 9.5 years) and mostly children and adolescents, were included in the cohort. On the day blood was drawn, the twins' weight-for-height and FEVPerc (FEV1 disease centile) were ranked against those of the roughly 970 cohort participants. Data for three of the twin pairs had been reported previously in another context.

Following the manufacturer's instructions, the researchers used the immunoSEQ immune profiling system to amplify TCR beta CDR3 regions via multiplex PCR. An Illumina NextSeq system was used to carry out the sequencing. The paper's data handling went like this. Sequence data were processed on the immunoSEQ Analyzer platform, and clonality was computed as the square root of Simpson's index of productive rearrangements. Similarity in V and J usage was measured by Jensen-Shannon distance, and OLGA was used to compute CDR3 generation probabilities. The researchers looked up shared CDR3 sequences in the immuneACCESS database (August 2020) and in VDJdb (December 2020). This immuneACCESS table, as held by TCRdb, lists in-frame sequences with V and J called but not all clones. Of the missing ones, under half trace to an unresolved V gene in checked studies; the others have no known cause. The D gene and trimming were derived from the DNA, and the V and J assignments and clone size from that table. This sample lists approximately 33,000 clones; 84% were detected once. In total, the top ten clones hold approximately 1.8% of the sample.

Details on this clone: The target of this receptor is not known. Base quality data are lacking; no much larger clone is found one base away.

Study-wide findings and limitations: No association turned up between shared CDR3 numbers and age, concordance or disease severity, and the cohort was small. Simpson clonality was found to be generally low (median approximately 0.0086), suggesting a naive-dominated repertoire, although higher clonality was observed in the most severely affected patients. In 13 of 16 pairs, V gene usage most closely resembled the co-twin's, and the same held for J usage in 8 of 16 pairs, a pattern suggesting genetic constraints. Monozygotic CF twin pairs shared significantly more nucleotide-identical clonotypes within each pair than unrelated CF individuals shared with one another (P = 0.000026, Mann-Whitney).

The twin pairs came from the European Cystic Fibrosis Twin and Sibling Study Cohort, which recruited patients from 150 or so CF clinics across 14 European countries. Zygosity and CFTR genotype were confirmed in-house, and zygosity was tested by multiplex PCR of nine short tandem repeat loci. Each twin gave a peripheral blood sample, and clinical parameters were documented on that same day of blood sampling. Phenol/chloroform extraction was used to isolate genomic DNA from peripheral blood cells, and the DNA was then kept in TE buffer at 4 degrees C. This TCR derives from a girl aged 2-10 years with cystic fibrosis. Material: blood.

CDR3 loop: CASSMRGQPQHF. The DNA is as follows: TGTGCCAGTAGTATGAGGGGGCAGCCCCAGCATTTT. The chain links TRBV19 with TRBJ1-5, with a tentative D gene TRBD1 over 6 matching bases. V and J are truncated by 3 bases and 7 bases respectively, leaving an intervening sequence of 7 bases. Sequences LNHDA (CDR1) and SQIVND (CDR2) are obtained from the germline V gene (reference sequence). CDR3 length: 12 amino acids, cysteine to phenylalanine. The sequence is cut down to CDR3 DNA, 36 bases in frame from base 1.